The rows below give T cell receptor beta chains drawn from one sample of a study of identifying expanded T cells in peripheral blood. Libraries were prepared by immunoSEQ multiplex PCR; TCRdb keeps only in-frame clonotypes and omits some of them. The sample carries more than 70,000 clones, about 86% recorded once. The sequenced sample consisted of blood. The source is a person between 18 and 75 years old in good health. Both conserved end residues are part of each CDR3. The D gene is left open where the match is weak. Rows give clone size only sometimes, using once, few, many, or a class for an expanded clone.

D,size,V,J,DNA,CDR3
TRBD1,NA,TRBV29-1,TRBJ1-1,TGCAGCGGGAGGACAGGGGGAGAAGCTTTCTTT,CSGRTGGEAFF
TRBD1,NA,TRBV7-3,TRBJ1-2,TGTGCCAGCAGCCCTACAGGGGACTATGGCTACACCTTC,CASSPTGDYGYTF
NA,NA,TRBV2,TRBJ2-2,TGTGCCAGCAGACCCGTGGGGGGAACGTCCGGGGAGCTGTTTTTT,CASRPVGGTSGELFF
NA,NA,TRBV27,TRBJ1-5,TGTGCCAGCAGTTTTCGGGACAATCAGCCCCAGCATTTT,CASSFRDNQPQHF
NA,NA,TRBV7-8,TRBJ1-4,TGTGCCAGCAGCCCACGGACAGCTGAAAAACTGTTTTTT,CASSPRTAEKLFF
NA,NA,TRBV2,TRBJ2-7,TGTGCCAGCACTATTAGAGGAGAGACCGAGCAGTACTTC,CASTIRGETEQYF
NA,NA,TRBV4-1,TRBJ1-2,TGCGCCAGCAGCCAAGGTTTTCGTGGCTACACCTTC,CASSQGFRGYTF
NA,NA,TRBV5-1,TRBJ1-2,TGCGCCAGCAGCTTGGATGTAGGGGTCCCTGCCAACTATGGCTACACCTTC,CASSLDVGVPANYGYTF
TRBD1,NA,TRBV5-6,TRBJ1-6,TGTGCCAGCAGCTTGGCACAGGGGACAAATTCACCCCTCCACTTT,CASSLAQGTNSPLHF
NA,NA,TRBV9,TRBJ2-7,TGTGCCAGCAGCGTAAACCCCCTAAAAGGTTACGAGCAGTACTTC,CASSVNPLKGYEQYF
TRBD1,NA,TRBV5-4,TRBJ2-7,TGTGCCAGCAGCCGGGGACAGGGGGTATCCTACGAGCAGTACTTC,CASSRGQGVSYEQYF
TRBD2,NA,TRBV4-3,TRBJ2-4,TGCGCCAGCAGCCCCCTAGCGGATGCCACAAACCTAGCCAAAAACATTCAGTACTTC,CASSPLADATNLAKNIQYF
NA,few,TRBV7-9,TRBJ1-1,TGTGCCAGCAGCTTAGGGGGACACACTGAAGCTTTCTTT,CASSLGGHTEAFF
NA,NA,TRBV7-9,TRBJ1-2,TGTGCCAGCATTCGGGACTATGGCTACACCTTC,CASIRDYGYTF
TRBD2,NA,TRBV6-1,TRBJ2-1,TGTGCCAGCAGTGAACGGACTAGCGGGATAAATGAGCAGTTCTTC,CASSERTSGINEQFF
NA,NA,TRBV29-1,TRBJ1-2,TGCAGCGTTGAAGATAACCCACCAAACTATGGCTACACCTTC,CSVEDNPPNYGYTF
NA,NA,TRBV6-5,TRBJ1-5,TGTGCCAGCAGTTACTCGGTGGGTCAGCCCCAGCATTTT,CASSYSVGQPQHF
NA,NA,TRBV18,TRBJ1-5,TGTGCCAGCTCACCCCAGGGTGGGAATCAGCCCCAGCATTTT,CASSPQGGNQPQHF
TRBD1,NA,TRBV5-8,TRBJ1-2,TGTGCCAGCAGCTTGACTGGGACAGGCCAAATCTATGGCTACACCTTC,CASSLTGTGQIYGYTF
TRBD1,NA,TRBV7-9,TRBJ1-4,TGTGCCAGCAGCCCGGACAGGATCTCAACTAATGAAAAACTGTTTTTT,CASSPDRISTNEKLFF
NA,NA,TRBV29-1,TRBJ1-2,TGCAGCGTTGAAGATGAAAGGTATAACTATGGCTACACCTTC,CSVEDERYNYGYTF
NA,few,TRBV5-1,TRBJ1-3,TGCGCCAGCAGCTTGGACAGTTTTCGAAACACCATATATTTT,CASSLDSFRNTIYF
NA,NA,TRBV19,TRBJ1-1,TGTGCCAGTAGAAAGGGGGCTGAAGCTTTCTTT,CASRKGAEAFF
NA,NA,TRBV7-9,TRBJ1-1,TGTGCCAGCAGCGTTCGTGGAGGGAACACTGAAGCTTTCTTT,CASSVRGGNTEAFF
NA,NA,TRBV18,TRBJ2-2,TGTGCCAGCACGGGCAGGGGCTCTTACACCGGGGAGCTGTTTTTT,CASTGRGSYTGELFF
NA,NA,TRBV7-3,TRBJ1-2,TGTGCCAGCAGCTTAGCGTCCGGAACAGCGGACTACACCTTC,CASSLASGTADYTF
NA,NA,TRBV30,TRBJ1-2,TGTGCCTGGAGTTCAGCGGGGGACTATGGCTACACCTTC,CAWSSAGDYGYTF
NA,NA,TRBV5-8,TRBJ1-1,TGTGCCAGCAGCTCCCTGGGAGTGGGGGACACTGAAGCTTTCTTT,CASSSLGVGDTEAFF
NA,NA,TRBV10-3,TRBJ1-1,TGTGCCATCATGGACATCCCGAACACTGAAGCTTTCTTT,CAIMDIPNTEAFF
TRBD1,NA,TRBV6-5,TRBJ1-2,TGTGCCAGCAGTCCAGGGACAGGGATCTATGGCTACACCTTC,CASSPGTGIYGYTF
NA,NA,TRBV30,TRBJ1-1,TGTGCCTGGAGTGTGGGACGTGGTACTGAAGCTTTCTTT,CAWSVGRGTEAFF
NA,NA,TRBV19,TRBJ1-2,TGTGCCAGTAGTATAGCGCAGGGAGCTAACTATGGCTACACCTTC,CASSIAQGANYGYTF
NA,NA,TRBV7-9,TRBJ1-1,TGTGCCAGCAGCTTCCAGGGCACTGAAGCTTTCTTT,CASSFQGTEAFF
NA,NA,TRBV5-1,TRBJ1-3,TGCGCCAGCAGAGGGCAGGGTGGAAACACCATATATTTT,CASRGQGGNTIYF
NA,once,TRBV15,TRBJ1-1,TGTGCCACCAGCAAAAGGGTGGTGAACACTGAAGCTTTCTTT,CATSKRVVNTEAFF
TRBD1,NA,TRBV7-2,TRBJ2-5,TGTGCCAGCAGCCTGACAGGGGGCCAAGAGACCCAGTACTTC,CASSLTGGQETQYF
NA,NA,TRBV27,TRBJ1-2,TGTGCCAGCAGTCCCGACAGGAGAGACCCATATGGCTACACCTTC,CASSPDRRDPYGYTF
NA,few,TRBV14,TRBJ1-4,TGTGCCAGCAGCCAAGATTACTGTTTAAATGAAAAACTGTTTTTT,CASSQDYCLNEKLFF
TRBD1,NA,TRBV2,TRBJ1-4,TGTGCCAGCAGTTCGGACAGGGAGGAAAAACTGTTTTTT,CASSSDREEKLFF
TRBD2,NA,TRBV7-2,TRBJ2-3,TGTGCCAGCAGCTTATCGGGGGGGGCCCTAGATACGCAGTATTTT,CASSLSGGALDTQYF
NA,NA,TRBV6-7,TRBJ1-3,TGTGCCAGCAGTTACTCGACTCCAGGTTCCTTTCCTGGAAACACCATATATTTT,CASSYSTPGSFPGNTIYF
TRBD1,NA,TRBV11-2,TRBJ2-1,TGTGCCAGCAGCTCTAGGACGGACAGGGGAAATGAGCAGTTCTTC,CASSSRTDRGNEQFF
NA,NA,TRBV19,TRBJ2-7,TGTGCCAGTAGTATGGGGTACGAGCAGTACTTC,CASSMGYEQYF
TRBD1,NA,TRBV7-8,TRBJ2-7,TGTGCCAGCAGCCGGGACAGCTCCTACGAGCAGTACTTC,CASSRDSSYEQYF
NA,NA,TRBV5-1,TRBJ2-1,TGCGCCAGCAGCTTAGCTCCCGGAAGCCTCGATGAGCAGTTCTTC,CASSLAPGSLDEQFF
TRBD1,once,TRBV6-1,TRBJ1-1,TGTGCCAGCAGTGAGCCGATACAGGGGATAAGGACTGAAGCTTTCTTT,CASSEPIQGIRTEAFF
NA,NA,TRBV19,TRBJ2-2,TGTGCCAGTAGTGTTCCGGGCCGTCAATCGGTCGGGGAGCTGTTTTTT,CASSVPGRQSVGELFF
TRBD2,once,TRBV4-1,TRBJ2-3,TGCGCCAGCAGCCAAGGGAAGGGCGGGGGGCCGAGGACAGATACGCAGTATTTT,CASSQGKGGGPRTDTQYF
TRBD1,NA,TRBV4-3,TRBJ2-3,TGCGCCAGCAGCCAATCACCCGGACAGGGCACAGATACGCAGTATTTT,CASSQSPGQGTDTQYF
TRBD1,NA,TRBV19,TRBJ1-5,TGTGCCAGTAGTCTAGTTCTGACAGGGGCGAATCAGCCCCAGCATTTT,CASSLVLTGANQPQHF
NA,NA,TRBV6-5,TRBJ1-2,TGTGCCAGCACTAGTAGATCGGGGGACTATGGCTACACCTTC,CASTSRSGDYGYTF
TRBD1,NA,TRBV7-6,TRBJ1-5,TGTGCCAGCAGCCCCCCGGACAGGGGAAGGGGTCAGCCCCAGCATTTT,CASSPPDRGRGQPQHF
NA,NA,TRBV6-1,TRBJ2-1,TGTGCCAGCAGTCAGGCAGATGAGCAGTTCTTC,CASSQADEQFF
NA,NA,TRBV18,TRBJ1-2,TGTGCCAGCTATACAGGAACTAATGGCTACACCTTC,CASYTGTNGYTF
NA,NA,TRBV19,TRBJ1-1,TGTGCCAGTAGTACCCTAGACAGGAGGAACACTGAAGCTTTCTTT,CASSTLDRRNTEAFF
NA,NA,TRBV6-6,TRBJ1-1,TGTGCCAGCACATTTATAGACAGCGGCACTGAAGCTTTCTTT,CASTFIDSGTEAFF
NA,NA,TRBV14,TRBJ2-3,TGTGCCAGCAGCCAAGGAAATCTAGGTACGCAGTATTTT,CASSQGNLGTQYF